This T cell receptor (beta chain) came from a study of shared clonotypes between healthy human individuals. The repertoire was sequenced with immunoSEQ multiplex PCR; TCRdb's copy has only in-frame clones and lacks some. The data contain around 2.5 million clones, 93% of them singletons. The CDR3 contains 17 residues. CDR1 and CDR2 (germline): SGDLS, YYNGEE. V was shortened by 4 bases and J by 0 bases, with 17 bases between the two germline ends. The source material was naive CD4+ T cells from PBMCs. Subset noted: CD45RA+ positively selected. The rearrangement links TRBV9 to TRBJ2-4; D gene unclear. The receptor comes from a man between 18 and 35 years old in good health. Some clones in this sample may be carry-over from other donors' samples. The CDR3 DNA sequence: TGTGCCAGCAGCCCCCCCCAGGAAGATGTAGCCAAAAACATTCAGTACTTC. Its protein is CASSPPQEDVAKNIQYF.